Detailed here is one T cell receptor beta chain. No cognate antigen has been identified for it. No much larger clonotype is one base removed from it; base qualities were not supplied. Between the V and J ends, shortened by 0 bases and 0 bases respectively, the junction contains 9 bases. Inclusive of the bounding cysteine and phenylalanine, the CDR3 is 15 residues long. Of all the DNA, just the CDR3 is kept, 45 bases in frame from base 1. The germline V gene encodes CDR1 GTSNPN and CDR2 SVGIG (reference sequence). The library relied on the immunoSEQ multiplex PCR assay. On the study's bioinformatics: A statistical classification framework was built for diagnosing cytomegalovirus status from the catalog of TCR beta chain sequences. Here the immuneACCESS table is served through TCRdb, limited to in-frame sequences with V and J called. Missing clones are a known gap in these copies; in checked studies unresolved V genes cover under half, and the rest lacks a known reason. That table is the source of V, J and clone size, and D and trimming were worked out from the DNA. Counted in this sample were roughly 140,000 clones; approximately 90% of them appeared once. Of the sample, approximately 0.7% falls within the top ten clones.

This specimen belongs to a study of cytomegalovirus exposure and HLA in healthy donors (dated by TCRdb to the late 2010s). Regarding the study in general: According to a later analysis, the 120 validation repertoires were produced on the same platform as the 666 repertoires of the first cohort. Besides the first cohort of 666 subjects, a separate validation cohort made up of around 120 different subjects was used. To predict cytomegalovirus infection status, the study combined high-throughput TCR immunosequencing, statistical association of individual TCRs with disease status, and machine learning. The study was designed to test whether signatures of past pathogen exposure could be identified by cataloging public T cell receptors. Study-wide conclusions, independent of this receptor: Most TCR sequences were observed very rarely across donors, whereas some public TCRs were present in many individuals. The study gave a list of more than 150 TCR beta chains associated with cytomegalovirus. In vitro tests confirmed that three of the cytomegalovirus-associated TCR beta chains recognize cytomegalovirus antigens. Cytomegalovirus status was reported to be diagnosed by the classifier with high specificity and sensitivity in both the original and validation cohorts. Subsequent analysis determined that TCRs grouped into clusters in the first cohort also showed a tendency toward co-occurrence across the roughly 120 validation repertoires, and about 94% of cluster scores exceeded 0. The validation cohort had no HLA typing available for a later analysis, so co-occurrence within that cohort was assessed over all 110 or so repertoires. It was suggested by the authors that the approach could potentially be generalized to other disease states and immunological phenotypes.

The donors belonged to the validation cohort of over a hundred subjects, which was separate from the approximately 700-subject first cohort. This clonotype was obtained from a man aged 18-30 years in good health and CMV-seronegative. The rearrangement joined TRBV30 to TRBJ2-1, with no reliable assignment of the D segment. Specimen: PBMCs. The CDR3 protein is CAWSVGSVSYNEQFF. The bases are TGTGCCTGGAGTGTCGGGTCCGTCTCCTACAATGAGCAGTTCTTC.